These T cell receptor beta chains were read from a single sample in a study of blood T cell repertoires in COVID-19. Assay: immunoSEQ multiplex PCR; the TCRdb copy retains only in-frame clones and omits some. The sample has roughly 130,000 clones, over 75% seen once. The sequencing sample was made of peripheral blood. Receptors originate from a man in his fifties or sixties with active or convalescent COVID-19. Both conserved end residues are part of each CDR3.

J gene | V gene | CDR3 protein
TRBJ2-1 | TRBV30 | CAWSVRVSSYNEQFF
TRBJ1-3 | TRBV6-2/TRBV6-3 | CASSYAGSGNTIYF
TRBJ1-1 | TRBV28 | CASSFGGRVEAFF
TRBJ2-3 | TRBV11-2 | CASSLAVSSKSTDTQYF
TRBJ2-5 | TRBV5-5 | CASSFPGTEETQYF
TRBJ2-3 | TRBV27 | CASSSPSSTATDTQYF
TRBJ1-2 | TRBV2 | CASSEQGGLDYGYTF
TRBJ2-2 | TRBV18 | CASSPLSGANTGELFF
TRBJ2-7 | TRBV30 | CACDRGSGGLIDEQYF
TRBJ2-2 | TRBV27 | CASSSSGFRGGELFF
TRBJ1-5 | TRBV5-5 | CASSQGQGRAQPQHF
TRBJ2-7 | TRBV29-1 | CSVEVREGSEQYF
TRBJ2-3 | TRBV7-9 | CASSVWVAGGPDTQYF
TRBJ1-4 | TRBV2 | CASSDPRTGTREKLFF
TRBJ2-7 | TRBV5-1 | CASSPGTTTLGEQYF
TRBJ2-7 | TRBV29-1 | CSVELAGAYEQYF
TRBJ2-3 | TRBV2 | CASSALPGGTDTQYF
TRBJ1-5 | TRBV2 | CASSERTPDQPQHF
TRBJ1-5 | TRBV18 | CASSPREGDNQPQHF
TRBJ2-4 | TRBV4-1 | CASSPDIEENIQYF
TRBJ2-7 | TRBV19 | CASSMRGQALTYEQYF
TRBJ2-5 | TRBV19 | CASSIDSPRQREQETQYF
TRBJ1-1 | TRBV28 | CASTSAGLNTEAFF
TRBJ2-5 | TRBV7-2 | CASSLATSGNQETQYF
TRBJ2-1 | TRBV28 | CASSLLASGSNEQFF
TRBJ2-2 | TRBV27 | CASSSGLAANTGELFF
TRBJ2-5 | TRBV5-1 | CASSLEGTQWPRETQYF
TRBJ1-1 | TRBV29-1 | CSVRTGGNTEAFF